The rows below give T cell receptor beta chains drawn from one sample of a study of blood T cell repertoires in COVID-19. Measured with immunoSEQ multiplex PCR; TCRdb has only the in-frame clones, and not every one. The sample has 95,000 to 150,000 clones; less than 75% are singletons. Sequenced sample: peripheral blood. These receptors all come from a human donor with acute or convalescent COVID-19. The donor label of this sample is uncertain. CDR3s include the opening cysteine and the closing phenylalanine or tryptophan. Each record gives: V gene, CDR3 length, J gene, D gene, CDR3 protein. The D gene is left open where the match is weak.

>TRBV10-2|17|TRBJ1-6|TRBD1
CASSELPGQGPNSPLHF
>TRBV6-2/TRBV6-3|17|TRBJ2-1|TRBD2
CASSSRTSGASYNEQFF
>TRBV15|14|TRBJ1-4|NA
CATSRVRGNEKLFF
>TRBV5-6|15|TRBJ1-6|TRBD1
CASSLPPGTGATLHF
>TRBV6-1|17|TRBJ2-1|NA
CASSESGPARGYNEQFF
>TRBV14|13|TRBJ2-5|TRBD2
CASSPGLAETQYF
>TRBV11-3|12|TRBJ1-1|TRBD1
CASSYGTGKTFF
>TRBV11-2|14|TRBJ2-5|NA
CASSSWTAQETQYF
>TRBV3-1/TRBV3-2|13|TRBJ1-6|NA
CATQDTYNSPLHF
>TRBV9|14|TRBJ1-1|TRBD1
CASSVGQGVTEAFF
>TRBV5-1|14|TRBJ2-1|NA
CASSLDSLDNEQFF
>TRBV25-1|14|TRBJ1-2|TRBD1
CASSEPGQGYGYTF
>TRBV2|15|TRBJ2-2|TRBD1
CASSPGQGRTGELFF
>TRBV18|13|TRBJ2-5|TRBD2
CASSLGLAETQYF
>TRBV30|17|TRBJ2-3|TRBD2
CAWSVPGLAASTDTQYF
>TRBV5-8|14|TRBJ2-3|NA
CASSLGLWEATQYF
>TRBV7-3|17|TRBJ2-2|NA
CASSLTPQLVNTGELFF
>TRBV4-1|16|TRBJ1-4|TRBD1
CASSQDARGRRGELFF
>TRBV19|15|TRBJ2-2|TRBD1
CASSLQGASTGELFF
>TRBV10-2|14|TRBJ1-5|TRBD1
CASSLTGGSQPQHF
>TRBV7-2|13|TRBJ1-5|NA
CASSLSRAQPQHF
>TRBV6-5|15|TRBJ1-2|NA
CASRSPGLLSYGYTF
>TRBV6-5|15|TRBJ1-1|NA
CASSATRAVGTEAFF
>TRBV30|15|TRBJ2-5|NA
CAWSLKGDFQETQYF
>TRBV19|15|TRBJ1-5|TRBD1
CASTIQGARNQPQHF
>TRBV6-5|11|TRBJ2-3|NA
CASKGKVTQYF
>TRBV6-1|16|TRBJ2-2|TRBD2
CASSGRLAGWTGELFF
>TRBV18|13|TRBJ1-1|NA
CASSPGRGSEAFF
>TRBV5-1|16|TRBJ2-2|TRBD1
CASSLLQGVLPGELFF
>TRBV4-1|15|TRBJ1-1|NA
CASSQIGTPNTEAFF
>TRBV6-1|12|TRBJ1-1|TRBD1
CASSHRTGGTFF
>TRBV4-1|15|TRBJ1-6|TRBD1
CASSQVGTGVSPLHF
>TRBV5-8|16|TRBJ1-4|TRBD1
CASSLVWDRAGEKLFF
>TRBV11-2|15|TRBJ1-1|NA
CASSTGGGVGTEAFF
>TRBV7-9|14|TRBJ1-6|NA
CASSSRTENSPLHF
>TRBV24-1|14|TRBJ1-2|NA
CATSDDAPGGGYTF
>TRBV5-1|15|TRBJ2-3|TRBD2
CASSPAGASTDTQYF
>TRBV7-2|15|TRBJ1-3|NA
CASSPSGASGNTIYF
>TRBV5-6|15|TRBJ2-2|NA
CASSLLRTNTGELFF
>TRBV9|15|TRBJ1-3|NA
CASSTGASAGNTIYF
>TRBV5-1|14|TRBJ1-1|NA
CASSLGGMDTEAFF
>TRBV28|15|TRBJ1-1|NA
CASTRGATPNTEAFF
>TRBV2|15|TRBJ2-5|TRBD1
CASSGQGGQQETQYF
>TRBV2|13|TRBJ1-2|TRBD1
CASTETGLEGYTF
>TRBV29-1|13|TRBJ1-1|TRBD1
CSVDRGRGTEAFF
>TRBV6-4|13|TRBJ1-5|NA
CASSEQSNQPQHF
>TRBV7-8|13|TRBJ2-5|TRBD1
CASSRGQQETQYF
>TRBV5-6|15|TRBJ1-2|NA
CASSLGEQTLYGYTF
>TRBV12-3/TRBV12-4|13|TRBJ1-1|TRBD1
CASSATGGSEAFF
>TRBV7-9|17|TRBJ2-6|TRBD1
CASSDRDSSSGANVLTF
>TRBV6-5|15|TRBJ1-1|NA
CASNPRGSMNTEAFF
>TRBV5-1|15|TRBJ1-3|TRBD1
CASSSTGSGGNTIYF